Here is one TCR beta chain with its context. When the RNA was reverse transcribed, random hexamers were used with an input of roughly 0.5 to 1 ug. One entry per CDR3 protein, called by TCRdb with MiXCR from the immunoSEQ multiplex PCR reads. The table shows roughly 200,000 distinct CDR3 sequences, with 85% to 95% occurring only once. This record belongs to a study of CD8 T cells in Susac syndrome. V shed 0 bases and J shed 4 bases, with 9 bases lying between them. CDR3 length: 14 amino acids. The germline CDR1 and CDR2 sequences are LGHDT and YNNKEL (reference sequence). J is TRBJ1-1 and V is TRBV3-1; D is undetermined. The sequenced sample was CD8+ T cells from PBMCs. This clonotype was obtained from a human donor with multiple sclerosis. The CDR3 bases are TGTGCCAGCAGCCAAGAGGCGGGAGGCACTGAAGCTTTCTTT. Translating gives CASSQEAGGTEAFF.